This passage covers 8 T cell receptor beta chains from one sample sequenced in a study of blood T cells in healthy people across ages (dated by TCRdb to 2015 to 2017). Library preparation employed 5' RACE. A second PCR of about 7 to 12 cycles was run with a J-beta primer mix and a sample-barcoded 5' primer. Using fastp at Q25 and MiXCR, TCRdb reprocessed the public reads and kept productive beta chains. When rows share a CDR3 protein, they turn into one entry using the most common DNA and genes. This sample comprises 1.8 million or so distinct CDR3 sequences, roughly two fifths of them detected only once. The ten biggest clones cover under 30% of the sample. Input material: blood. The receptor source for this set is a human donor in good health.

This chain connects TRBV12-3 or TRBV12-4 to TRBJ1-5, with TRBD1 as a possible D gene (6 bases). Trimming stripped 5 bases from V and 3 bases from J, with 14 bases between. The CDR3 totals 15 residues. The CDR3: CASSIETGDNQPQHF. CDR3 in DNA: TGTGCCAGCAGTATCGAGACAGGCGACAATCAGCCCCAGCATTTT.

V usage is TRBV7-9 and J usage is TRBJ1-5; no definite D call. The V end was cut by 2 bases, the J end by 6 bases, with 11 bases between. In germline, CDR1 is SEHNR, CDR2 FQNEAQ (reference sequence). The CDR3 has 14 amino acids. In DNA, the CDR3 is TGTGCCAGCAGCTTAACGTCTGTAAGTCAGCCCCAGCATTTT. Its translation: CASSLTSVSQPQHF.

This chain links TRBV19 with TRBJ1-2; possibly TRBD1 for D (6 bases). CDR1 is LNHDA and CDR2 is SQIVND in the germline V gene (reference sequence). CDR3 length equals 16 residues. The ends were cut back, 5 bases at V and 0 bases at J, with 16 bases in the middle. CDR3 residues: CASSHKPRGANYGYTF. In DNA, the CDR3 is TGTGCCAGTAGTCACAAACCCAGGGGAGCTAACTATGGCTACACCTTC. Full variable domain (missing parts from reference TRBV19 and TRBJ1-2): DGGITQSPKYLFRKEGQNVTLSCEQNLNHDAMYWYRQDPGQGLRLIYYSQIVNDFQKGDIAEGYSVSREKKESFPLTVTSAQKNPTAFYLCASSHKPRGANYGYTFGSGTRLTVV.

This clonotype was found a few times. The chain is built from TRBV7-2 and TRBJ1-1; D is perhaps TRBD1 (5 bases). CDR1 SGHTA and CDR2 FQGNSA come from the germline V gene. The CDR3 runs to 13 residues. The ends were cut back, 2 bases at V and 7 bases at J, with 11 bases in the middle. CDR3 nucleotides: TGTGCCAGCAGCTTATCTGGGGCGGATGAAGCTTTCTTT. Translated: CASSLSGADEAFF.

The chain uses TRBV7-2 and TRBJ2-1; the D is unclear. V was cut by 1 base and J by 3 bases, with 10 bases left in between. This CDR3 region has 15 residues. Germline V gene lookup returns CDR1 SGHTA and CDR2 FQGNSA. CDR3 DNA: TGTGCCAGCAGCTTAGAACCGGCAAGCTACAATGAGCAGTTCTTC. Its translation: CASSLEPASYNEQFF.

J is TRBJ2-3 and V is TRBV7-3; 8 bases are shared with TRBD2. This CDR3 has 14 residues. Germline-derived CDR1 and CDR2 are SGHTA and FQGTGA. The V gene end was trimmed by 1 base and the J gene end by 7 bases; junction bases not matched to a gene: 4. CDR3 amino acids: CASSLSGGLNTQYF. The CDR3 coding sequence is TGTGCCAGCAGCTTAAGCGGGGGGTTGAATACGCAGTATTTT.

The gene calls are TRBV20-1 and TRBJ2-5, with D uncertain. Germline CDR1 and CDR2: DFQATT and SNEGSKA (reference sequence). This CDR3 is 14 amino acids long. Between the trimmed V and J ends, which lost 6 bases and 1 base, there was a span of 15 bases. The CDR3 region is CSATIIGSQETQYF. The CDR3 DNA follows: TGCAGTGCCACCATTATCGGCTCCCAAGAGACCCAGTACTTC.

The chain is built from TRBV4-2 and TRBJ2-7; tentative D call: TRBD1 (5 bases). The CDR3 is 15 residues long. V shed 0 bases and J shed 3 bases, with 12 bases lying between them. The germline V gene encodes CDR1 LGHNA and CDR2 YNFKEQ. The CDR3 is CASSQELVRGYEQYF. The CDR3 region has the DNA TGTGCCAGCAGCCAAGAGCTAGTTAGGGGCTACGAGCAGTACTTC.